The rows below give T cell receptor beta chains drawn from one sample of a study of blood T cell repertoires in COVID-19. Some clones are missing from TCRdb's copy, which holds only in-frame ones; the method was immunoSEQ multiplex PCR. The table has about 180,000 clones, roughly 78% seen once. Material: peripheral blood. The receptors originated from a man in his 70s with active or convalescent COVID-19. Each CDR3 is given with its conserved first and last residue. Fields, in order: clone size, J gene, V gene, D gene, CDR3 DNA, CDR3 protein. The D gene is left open where the match is weak. The size entry is marked missing in some rows and otherwise reads once, few, many or a size class.

>NA|TRBJ1-2|TRBV30|NA
TGTGCCTGGGGGGGAGGGGACTATGGCTACACCTTC
CAWGGGDYGYTF
>few|TRBJ2-5|TRBV6-2/TRBV6-3|NA
TGTGCCAGCAGTTACCAGGTGGGGTGGGGAGCTCAAGAGACCCAGTACTTC
CASSYQVGWGAQETQYF
>NA|TRBJ1-4|TRBV2|NA
TGTGCCAGCAGAGAGACAGAGACTAATGAAAAACTGTTTTTT
CASRETETNEKLFF
>NA|TRBJ1-3|TRBV6-6|NA
TGTGCCAGCACCTCCTCGGGGGGCTCTGGAAACACCATATATTTT
CASTSSGGSGNTIYF
>NA|TRBJ1-2|TRBV3-1/TRBV3-2|TRBD1
TGTGCCAGCAGCCCGCGGGACAGCTATGGCTACACCTTC
CASSPRDSYGYTF
>NA|TRBJ1-1|TRBV7-9|NA
TGTGCCAGCAGCTTAGAGGGGGGGCTTGAAGCTTTCTTT
CASSLEGGLEAFF
>once|TRBJ1-1|TRBV12-3/TRBV12-4|NA
TGTGCCAGCAGTTTTGTAGGGGCGGACGAAGCTTTCTTT
CASSFVGADEAFF
>NA|TRBJ2-7|TRBV5-4|TRBD1
TGTGCCAGCAGCCCCGGACAGGGAAGGTCCTACGAGCAGTACTTC
CASSPGQGRSYEQYF
>once|TRBJ2-5|TRBV6-1|NA
TGTGCCAGCAGTGAAAGGAGGGAGACCCAGTACTTC
CASSERRETQYF
>NA|TRBJ2-3|TRBV6-1|TRBD2
TGTGCCAGCAGTGAAGAGCGGGGGGGCACAGATACGCAGTATTTT
CASSEERGGTDTQYF
>few|TRBJ1-2|TRBV18|TRBD1
TGTGCCAGCTCCCCGGACAGGAACTATGGCTACACCTTC
CASSPDRNYGYTF
>NA|TRBJ1-4|TRBV6-5|NA
TGTGCCAGCAGACCGACAGAAACTAATGAAAAACTGTTTTTT
CASRPTETNEKLFF